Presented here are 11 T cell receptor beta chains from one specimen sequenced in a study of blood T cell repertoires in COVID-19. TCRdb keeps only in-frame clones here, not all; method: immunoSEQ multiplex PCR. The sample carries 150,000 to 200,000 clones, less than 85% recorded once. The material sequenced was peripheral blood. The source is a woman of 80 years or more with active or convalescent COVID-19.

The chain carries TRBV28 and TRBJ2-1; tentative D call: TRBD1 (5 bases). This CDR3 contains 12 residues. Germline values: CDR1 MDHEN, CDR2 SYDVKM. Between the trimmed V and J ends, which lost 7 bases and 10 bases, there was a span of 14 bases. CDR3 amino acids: CASNQGPQEQFF. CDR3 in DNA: TGTGCCAGCAATCAGGGTCCTCAGGAGCAGTTCTTC.

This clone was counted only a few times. In nucleotides, the CDR3 is TGTGCCGGAAAACAACAGGGGGGCTATGGCTACACCTTC. As protein: CAGKQQGGYGYTF. The chain carries TRBV19 and TRBJ1-2; the match to TRBD1 covers 8 bases. Germline V gene sequence: CDR1 LNHDA, CDR2 SQIVND (reference sequence). There are 13 residues in the CDR3. V lost 11 bases and J lost 4; bases outside the gene matches: 9. The variable domain in full, with the rest retrieved from reference TRBV19 and TRBJ1-2, is DGGITQSPKYLFRKEGQNVTLSCEQNLNHDAMYWYRQDPGQGLRLIYYSQIVNDFQKGDIAEGYSVSREKKESFPLTVTSAQKNPTAFYLCAGKQQGGYGYTFGSGTRLTVV.

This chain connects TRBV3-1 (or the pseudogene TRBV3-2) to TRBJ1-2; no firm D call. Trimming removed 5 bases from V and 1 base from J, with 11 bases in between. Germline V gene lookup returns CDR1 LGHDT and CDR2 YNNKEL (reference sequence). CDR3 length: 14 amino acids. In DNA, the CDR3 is TGTGCCAGCAGCGAAAGAGGGCATAACTATGGCTACACCTTC. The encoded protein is CASSERGHNYGYTF.

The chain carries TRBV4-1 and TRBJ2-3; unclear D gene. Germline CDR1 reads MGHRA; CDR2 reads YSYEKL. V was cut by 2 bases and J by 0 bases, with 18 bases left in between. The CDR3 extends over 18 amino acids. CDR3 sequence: CASSQFSGGTTSTDTQYF. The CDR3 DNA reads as TGCGCCAGCAGCCAATTCTCTGGCGGAACTACTAGCACAGATACGCAGTATTTT.

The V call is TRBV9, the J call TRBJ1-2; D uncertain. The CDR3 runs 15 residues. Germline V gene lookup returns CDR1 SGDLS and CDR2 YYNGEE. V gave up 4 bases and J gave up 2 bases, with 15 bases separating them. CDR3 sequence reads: CASSPRLNQNYGYTF. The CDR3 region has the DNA TGTGCCAGCAGCCCTAGACTGAATCAGAACTATGGCTACACCTTC.

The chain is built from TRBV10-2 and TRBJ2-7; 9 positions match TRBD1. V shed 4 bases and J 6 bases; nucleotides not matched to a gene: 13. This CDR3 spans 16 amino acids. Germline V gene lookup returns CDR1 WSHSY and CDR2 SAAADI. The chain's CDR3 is CASSAESGTGFGEQYF. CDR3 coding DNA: TGCGCCAGCAGTGCAGAATCCGGGACAGGGTTCGGCGAGCAGTACTTC.

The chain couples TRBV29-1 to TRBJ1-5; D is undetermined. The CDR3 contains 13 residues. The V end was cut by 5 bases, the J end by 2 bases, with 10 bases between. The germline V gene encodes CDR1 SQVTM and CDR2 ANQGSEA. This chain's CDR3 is CSVRGGGNQPQHF. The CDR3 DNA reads TGCAGCGTTCGGGGAGGTGGCAATCAGCCCCAGCATTTT.

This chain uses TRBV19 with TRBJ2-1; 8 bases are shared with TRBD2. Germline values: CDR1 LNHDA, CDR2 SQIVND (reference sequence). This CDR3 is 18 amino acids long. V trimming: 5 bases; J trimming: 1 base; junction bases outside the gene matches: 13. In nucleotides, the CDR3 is TGTGCCAGTAGTTACCGGGAGGGCCAAAGAAGGTCCTACAATGAGCAGTTCTTC. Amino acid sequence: CASSYREGQRRSYNEQFF.

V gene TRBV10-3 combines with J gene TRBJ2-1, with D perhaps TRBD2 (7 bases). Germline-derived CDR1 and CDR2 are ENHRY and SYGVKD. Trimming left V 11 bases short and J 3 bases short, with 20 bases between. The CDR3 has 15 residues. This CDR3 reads CAPPGRGSVYNEQFF. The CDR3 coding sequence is TGTGCCCCCCCAGGGAGGGGGAGTGTCTACAATGAGCAGTTCTTC.

The CDR3 loop is CASTRGGSTYNEQFF. The CDR3 coding sequence is TGTGCCAGCACCCGAGGAGGATCAACTTACAATGAGCAGTTCTTC. The rearrangement joins TRBV7-9 to TRBJ2-1, with D possibly TRBD2 on 5 matching bases. The CDR3 runs to 15 residues. V lost 7 bases and J lost 4, with 17 bases in between. The V gene's germline CDR1 is SEHNR and CDR2 FQNEAQ (reference sequence).

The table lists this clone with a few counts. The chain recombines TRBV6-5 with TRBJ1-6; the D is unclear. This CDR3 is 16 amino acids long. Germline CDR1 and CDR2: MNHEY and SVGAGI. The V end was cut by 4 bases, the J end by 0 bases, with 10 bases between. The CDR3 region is CASSLTLSSYNSPLHF. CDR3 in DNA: TGTGCCAGCAGTTTGACACTTAGCTCCTATAATTCACCCCTCCACTTT.